This T cell receptor (beta chain) was observed in a study of T cells in Graves' hyperthyroidism and ophthalmopathy. This clonotype showed up just a few times. The V end was cut by 3 bases, the J end by 4 bases, with 20 bases between. Looked up from germline, CDR1 is SGHRS and CDR2 is YFSETQ. The CDR3 length is 17 residues. Using about 10 ml of fresh peripheral blood, PBMCs were prepared. It was RNA transcripts that yielded the amplified TCR beta CDR3 regions. The TCR CDR3 was amplified in a first-round RT-PCR using the HTBI primer set. Using its own MiXCR run on the multiplex PCR reads, TCRdb lists one record per CDR3 protein. The sample lists approximately 400,000 distinct CDR3 sequences, 15% to 19% occurring once.

The chain uses TRBV5-1 and TRBJ2-1, with a possible D match to TRBD1 (7 bases). This clonotype was sampled from a woman under 30 with Graves' hyperthyroidism. Sample: blood. CDR3 in amino acids: CASSWDSRDSLYNEQFF. The CDR3 DNA follows: TGCGCCAGCAGCTGGGACAGCCGGGACTCGTTATACAATGAGCAGTTCTTC.